One sample yielded the 13 T cell receptor beta chains listed below, sequenced in a study of blood T cell repertoires in COVID-19. Assay used: immunoSEQ multiplex PCR; TCRdb lists only in-frame clones, some missing. The sample lists a few hundred thousand clones, more than 75% occurring once. The sequenced sample consisted of PBMCs or T cells enriched from blood (not recorded which). These receptor sequences come from a woman between 45 and 60 years old who had recovered from COVID-19.

The chain uses TRBV28 and TRBJ2-7; 7 nucleotides line up with TRBD1. CDR1 MDHEN and CDR2 SYDVKM come from the germline V gene. V gave up 7 bases and J gave up 6 bases; unmatched junction bases: 12. The CDR3 has 14 residues. The CDR3 DNA follows: TGTGCCAGCATTTCGGGGACAGCCCTAGTCGAGCAGTACTTC. Its protein product is CASISGTALVEQYF.

The chain uses TRBV19 and TRBJ2-1, with 7 positions matching TRBD2. The germline CDR1 and CDR2 sequences are LNHDA and SQIVND (reference sequence). V gave up 5 bases and J gave up 6 bases; unmatched junction bases: 10. The CDR3 covers 15 residues. The CDR3 nucleotides are TGTGCCAGTAGTTTCCCACAAGCGGGAATCAATGAGCAGTTCTTC. Amino acid sequence: CASSFPQAGINEQFF.

The chain recombines TRBV5-1 with TRBJ2-1; possibly TRBD1 for D (6 bases). The V and J ends lost 0 bases and 4 bases respectively, with 11 bases between them. There are 15 residues in the CDR3. Germline CDR1 is SGHRS and CDR2 is YFSETQ. This CDR3 is CASSLGTERYNEQFF. Here the CDR3 DNA reads TGCGCCAGCAGCTTGGGGACAGAGAGGTACAATGAGCAGTTCTTC.

The rearrangement uses TRBV5-6 and TRBJ2-2; 7 nucleotides agree with TRBD1. The CDR3 contains 14 residues. J gave up 6 bases and V 4 bases, and 6 bases lay outside the gene matches. CDR1 SGHDT and CDR2 YYEEEE come from the germline V gene. CDR3 amino acids: CASSGTAMAGELFF. CDR3 DNA: TGTGCCAGCAGCGGGACAGCCATGGCCGGGGAGCTGTTTTTT.

The chain combines TRBV19 with TRBJ2-7; TRBD1 is a possible D gene (5 bases). V was shortened by 5 bases and J by 6 bases, with 17 bases between the two germline ends. There are 14 residues in the CDR3. Germline V gene lookup returns CDR1 LNHDA and CDR2 SQIVND (reference sequence). As DNA, the CDR3 is TGTGCCAGTAGTTGGCGGCAGGGTGGCAGCGAGCAGTACTTC. Its translation: CASSWRQGGSEQYF.

The rearrangement joins TRBV7-2 to TRBJ2-1, with 7 bases that match TRBD2. Per germline, CDR1 SGHTA and CDR2 FQGNSA. The CDR3 covers 12 residues. J gave up 9 bases and V 9 bases, and 8 bases lay outside the gene matches. CDR3 DNA: TGTGCCAGTGAGCGGGATCGGGGTGAGCAGTTCTTC. This gives the protein CASERDRGEQFF. The full variable domain, rest sourced from reference TRBV7-2 and TRBJ2-1, is GAGVSQSPSNKVTEKGKDVELRCDPISGHTALYWYRQSLGQGLEFLIYFQGNSAPDKSGLPSDRFSAERTGGSVSTLTIQRTQQEDSAVYLCASERDRGEQFFGPGTRLTVL.

V gene TRBV10-2 combines with J gene TRBJ2-1, with D tentatively TRBD2 (5 bases). The germline V gene encodes CDR1 WSHSY and CDR2 SAAADI. The CDR3 is 16 amino acids. V was trimmed by 3 bases and J by 4 bases, leaving 16 bases between them. CDR3 sequence: CASSDPRTSRYNEQFF. In nucleotides, the CDR3 is TGCGCCAGCAGTGACCCCCGGACTTCCCGTTACAATGAGCAGTTCTTC.

The chain carries TRBV18 and TRBJ1-6, with a possible D match to TRBD1 (6 bases). The CDR3 contains 15 residues. Trimming left V 2 bases short and J 6 bases short, with 11 bases between. Germline V CDR1 and CDR2: KGHSH, LQKENI. CDR3 in DNA: TGTGCCAGCTCACCAATGACAGGACGTAATTCACCCCTCCACTTT. It is translated as CASSPMTGRNSPLHF.

The chain recombines TRBV27 with TRBJ1-1; 9 bases line up with TRBD1. After removal of 5 bases from V and 4 bases from J, the junction contained 8 bases not matched to a gene. CDR3 length: 15 residues. Germline lookup yields CDR1 MNHEY and CDR2 SMNVEV (reference sequence). The CDR3 bases are TGTGCCAGCAGTCGGAGTCGACAGGGGGGCACTGAAGCTTTCTTT. Translation: CASSRSRQGGTEAFF.

A few counts support this clone. CDR3 bases: TGTGCCAGCAGCCCGCAGGGGAGGGATGGCTACACCTTC. As protein: CASSPQGRDGYTF. This chain connects TRBV5-4 to TRBJ1-2; tentatively, D is TRBD1 (6 bases). V lost 4 bases and J 6 bases, leaving 13 bases between the germline ends. Germline CDR1 SGHNT, CDR2 YYREEE (reference sequence). The CDR3 runs 13 residues.

This chain joins TRBV7-2 and TRBJ2-3; possibly TRBD2 for D (6 bases). The CDR3 is made up of 15 amino acids. With 4 bases removed from V and 0 bases from J, the gap between germline ends came to 11 bases. Germline CDR1 SGHTA, CDR2 FQGNSA. The CDR3 DNA sequence: TGTGCCAGCAGCTACACTCTAGCGAGCACAGATACGCAGTATTTT. Translated, it gives CASSYTLASTDTQYF.

The rearrangement joins TRBV28 to TRBJ2-1, with TRBD2 identical over 11 bases. V lost 4 bases to trimming and J lost 3 bases; unmatched junction nucleotides: 5. Germline V gene sequence: CDR1 MDHEN, CDR2 SYDVKM. CDR3 length equals 16 residues. CDR3 nucleotide sequence: TGTGCCAGCAGTTCGGGGACTAGCGGTATCTACAATGAGCAGTTCTTC. It encodes CASSSGTSGIYNEQFF.

The J gene is TRBJ1-2, the V gene TRBV30; possibly TRBD1 for D (5 bases). Germline V CDR1 and CDR2: GTSNPN, SVGIG (reference sequence). The V gene lost 1 base and the J gene lost 4 bases, with 16 bases spanning the gap. This CDR3 spans 15 amino acids. CDR3 sequence reads: CAWSGSAQRGYGYTF. The CDR3 DNA reads TGTGCCTGGAGTGGGTCCGCCCAAAGGGGCTATGGCTACACCTTC.